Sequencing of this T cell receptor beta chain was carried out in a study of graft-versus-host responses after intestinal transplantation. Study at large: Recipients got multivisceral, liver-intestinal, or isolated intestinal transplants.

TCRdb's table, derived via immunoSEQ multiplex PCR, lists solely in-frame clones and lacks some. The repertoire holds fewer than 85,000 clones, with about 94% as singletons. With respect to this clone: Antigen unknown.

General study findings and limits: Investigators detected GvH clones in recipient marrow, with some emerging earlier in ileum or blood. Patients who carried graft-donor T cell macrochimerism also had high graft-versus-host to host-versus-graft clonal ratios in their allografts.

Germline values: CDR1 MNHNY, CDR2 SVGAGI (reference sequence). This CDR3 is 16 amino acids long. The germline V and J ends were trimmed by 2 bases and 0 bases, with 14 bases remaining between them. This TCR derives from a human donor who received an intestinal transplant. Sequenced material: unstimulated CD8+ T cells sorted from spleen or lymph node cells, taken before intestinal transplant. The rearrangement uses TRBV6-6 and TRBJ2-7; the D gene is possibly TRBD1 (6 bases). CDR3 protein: CASSYGGQSSSYEQYF. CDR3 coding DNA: TGTGCCAGCAGTTACGGCGGACAGTCAAGCTCCTACGAGCAGTACTTC.